The TCR beta chain under discussion was sequenced for a study of shared clonotypes between healthy human individuals. Study outcomes and limitations: Generation probabilities of non-shared clonotypes were lower (relative to those shared by all four donors).

Concerning this clone: Its antigen remains unidentified.

Assay: immunoSEQ multiplex PCR; the TCRdb copy retains only in-frame clones and omits some. The table includes some 1,600,000 clones, 95% to 99% detected once. This sequence was found in a man aged 30 to 39 in good health. Sequencing was performed on naive CD4+ T cells sorted from blood. Noted subset: CD45RA+ positively selected.

As DNA, the CDR3 is TGTGCCAGCAGTTACTCCAGGGGAGCTAACTATGGCTACACCTTC. Translated: CASSYSRGANYGYTF. The chain carries TRBV6-5 and TRBJ1-2; maybe TRBD1 (6 bases). The V and J ends lost 0 bases and 0 bases respectively, with 8 bases between them. The CDR3 loop spans 15 amino acids. The germline V gene encodes CDR1 MNHEY and CDR2 SVGAGI.